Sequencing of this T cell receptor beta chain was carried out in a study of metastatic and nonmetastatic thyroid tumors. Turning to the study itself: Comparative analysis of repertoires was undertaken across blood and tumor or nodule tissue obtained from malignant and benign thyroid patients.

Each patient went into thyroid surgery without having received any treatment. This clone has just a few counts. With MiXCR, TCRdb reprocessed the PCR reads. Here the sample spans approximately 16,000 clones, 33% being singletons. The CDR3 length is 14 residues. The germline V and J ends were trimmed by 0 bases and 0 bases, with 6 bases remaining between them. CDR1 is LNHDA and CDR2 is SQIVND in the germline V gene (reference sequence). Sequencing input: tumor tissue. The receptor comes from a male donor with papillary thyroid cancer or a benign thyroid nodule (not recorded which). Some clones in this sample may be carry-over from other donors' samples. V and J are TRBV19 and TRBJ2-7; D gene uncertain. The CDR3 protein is CASSIDADSYEQYF. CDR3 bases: TGTGCCAGTAGTATAGACGCAGACTCCTACGAGCAGTACTTC.